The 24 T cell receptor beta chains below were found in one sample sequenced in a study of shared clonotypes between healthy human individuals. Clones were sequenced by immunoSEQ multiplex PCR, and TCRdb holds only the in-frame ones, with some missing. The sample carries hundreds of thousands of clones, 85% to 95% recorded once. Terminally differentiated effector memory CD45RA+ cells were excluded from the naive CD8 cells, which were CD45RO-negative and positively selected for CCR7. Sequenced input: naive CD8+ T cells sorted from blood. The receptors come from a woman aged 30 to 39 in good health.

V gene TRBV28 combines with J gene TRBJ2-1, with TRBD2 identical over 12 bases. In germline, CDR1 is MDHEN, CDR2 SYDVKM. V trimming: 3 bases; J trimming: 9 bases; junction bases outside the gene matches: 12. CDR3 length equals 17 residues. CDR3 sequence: CASSFGLAGGSRSEQFF. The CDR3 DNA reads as TGTGCCAGCAGTTTTGGGCTAGCGGGAGGGAGTCGAAGTGAGCAGTTCTTC.

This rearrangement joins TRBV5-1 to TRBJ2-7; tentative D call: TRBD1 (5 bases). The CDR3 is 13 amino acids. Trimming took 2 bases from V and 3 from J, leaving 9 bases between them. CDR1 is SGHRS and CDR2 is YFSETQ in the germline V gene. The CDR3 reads CASSFDSRYEQYF. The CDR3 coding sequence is TGCGCCAGCAGCTTTGACAGCCGCTACGAGCAGTACTTC.

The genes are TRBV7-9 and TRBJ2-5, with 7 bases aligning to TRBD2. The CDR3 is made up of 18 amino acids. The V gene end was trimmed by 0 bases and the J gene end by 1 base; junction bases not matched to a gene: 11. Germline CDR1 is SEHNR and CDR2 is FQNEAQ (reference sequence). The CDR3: CASSLALGRGWGQETQYF. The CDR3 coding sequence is TGTGCCAGCAGCTTAGCGCTTGGGAGGGGATGGGGCCAAGAGACCCAGTACTTC.

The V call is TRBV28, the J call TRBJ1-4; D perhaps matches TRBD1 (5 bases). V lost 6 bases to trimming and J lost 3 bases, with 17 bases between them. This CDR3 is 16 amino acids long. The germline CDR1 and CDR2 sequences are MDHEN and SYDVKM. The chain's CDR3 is CASRMTGVGPNEKLFF. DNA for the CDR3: TGTGCCAGCAGGATGACCGGGGTGGGACCTAATGAAAAACTGTTTTTT.

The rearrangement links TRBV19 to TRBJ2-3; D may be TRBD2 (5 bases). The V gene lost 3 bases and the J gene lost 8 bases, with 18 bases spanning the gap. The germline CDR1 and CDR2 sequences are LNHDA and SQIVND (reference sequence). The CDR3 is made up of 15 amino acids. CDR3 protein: CASSIFEGVIGTQYF. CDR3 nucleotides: TGTGCCAGTAGTATTTTCGAGGGAGTAATTGGTACGCAGTATTTT.

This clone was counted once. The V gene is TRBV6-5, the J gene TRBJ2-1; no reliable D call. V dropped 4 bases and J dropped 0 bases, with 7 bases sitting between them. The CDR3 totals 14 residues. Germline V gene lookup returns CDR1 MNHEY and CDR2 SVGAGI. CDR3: CASSSVGSYNEQFF. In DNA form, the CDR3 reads TGTGCCAGCAGTTCCGTGGGCTCCTACAATGAGCAGTTCTTC.

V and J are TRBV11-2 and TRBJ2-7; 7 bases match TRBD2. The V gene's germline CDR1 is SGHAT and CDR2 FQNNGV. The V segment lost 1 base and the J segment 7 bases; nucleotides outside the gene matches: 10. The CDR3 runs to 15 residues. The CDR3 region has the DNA TGTGCCAGCAGCTTAGGGGCTAGCGGCCGCCTAGAGCAGTACTTC. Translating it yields CASSLGASGRLEQYF.

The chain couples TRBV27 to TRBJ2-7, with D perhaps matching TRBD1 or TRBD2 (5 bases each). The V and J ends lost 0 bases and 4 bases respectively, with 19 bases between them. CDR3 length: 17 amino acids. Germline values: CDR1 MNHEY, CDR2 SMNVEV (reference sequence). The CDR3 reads CASSLSPDALGVYEQYF. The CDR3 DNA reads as TGTGCCAGCAGTTTATCGCCGGACGCTTTGGGGGTGTACGAGCAGTACTTC.

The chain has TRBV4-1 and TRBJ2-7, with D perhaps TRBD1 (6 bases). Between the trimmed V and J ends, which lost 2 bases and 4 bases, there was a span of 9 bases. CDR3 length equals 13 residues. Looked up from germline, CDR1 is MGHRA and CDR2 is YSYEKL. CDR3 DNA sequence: TGCGCCAGCAGCCAAATAACAGGGTACGAGCAGTACTTC. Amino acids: CASSQITGYEQYF.

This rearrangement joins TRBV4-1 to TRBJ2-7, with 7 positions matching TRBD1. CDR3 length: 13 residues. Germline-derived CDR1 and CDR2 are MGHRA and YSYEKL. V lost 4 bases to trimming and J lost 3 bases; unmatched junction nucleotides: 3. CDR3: CASSLGTDYEQYF. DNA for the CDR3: TGCGCCAGCAGCCTTGGGACAGACTACGAGCAGTACTTC.

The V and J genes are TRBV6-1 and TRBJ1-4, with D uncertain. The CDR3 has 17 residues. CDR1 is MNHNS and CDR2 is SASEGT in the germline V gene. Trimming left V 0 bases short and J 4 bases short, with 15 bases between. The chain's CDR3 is CASSEAGPDWINEKLFF. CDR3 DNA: TGTGCCAGCAGTGAAGCGGGCCCGGACTGGATTAATGAAAAACTGTTTTTT.

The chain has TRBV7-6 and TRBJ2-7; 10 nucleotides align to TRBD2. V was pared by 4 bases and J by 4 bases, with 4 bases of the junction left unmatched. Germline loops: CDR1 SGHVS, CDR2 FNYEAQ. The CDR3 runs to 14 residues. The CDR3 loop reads CASSSGSGRYEQYF. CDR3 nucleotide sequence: TGTGCCAGCAGCTCCGGTAGCGGGAGGTACGAGCAGTACTTC.

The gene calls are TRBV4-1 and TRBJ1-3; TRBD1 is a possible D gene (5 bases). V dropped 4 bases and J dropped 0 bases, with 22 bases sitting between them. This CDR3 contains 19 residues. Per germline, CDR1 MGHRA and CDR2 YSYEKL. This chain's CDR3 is CASSLLAHDRLVSGNTIYF. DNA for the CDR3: TGCGCCAGCAGCCTCCTCGCCCATGACAGACTCGTCTCTGGAAACACCATATATTTT.

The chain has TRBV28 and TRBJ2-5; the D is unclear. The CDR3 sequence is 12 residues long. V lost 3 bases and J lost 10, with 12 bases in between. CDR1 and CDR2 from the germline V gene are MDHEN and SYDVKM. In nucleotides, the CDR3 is TGTGCCAGCAGTTTTAGTAGCACCATCCAGTACTTC. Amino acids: CASSFSSTIQYF.

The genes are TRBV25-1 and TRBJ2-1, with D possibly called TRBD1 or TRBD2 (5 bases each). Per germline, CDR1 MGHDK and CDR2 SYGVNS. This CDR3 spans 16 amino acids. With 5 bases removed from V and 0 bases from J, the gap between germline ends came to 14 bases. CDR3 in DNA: TGTGCCAGCAGTAAAGGGACGGTCAGCTCCTACAATGAGCAGTTCTTC. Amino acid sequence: CASSKGTVSSYNEQFF. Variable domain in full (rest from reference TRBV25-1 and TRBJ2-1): EADIYQTPRYLVIGTGKKITLECSQTMGHDKMYWYQQDPGMELHLIHYSYGVNSTEKGDLSSESTVSRIRTEHFPLTLESARPSHTSQYLCASSKGTVSSYNEQFFGPGTRLTVL.

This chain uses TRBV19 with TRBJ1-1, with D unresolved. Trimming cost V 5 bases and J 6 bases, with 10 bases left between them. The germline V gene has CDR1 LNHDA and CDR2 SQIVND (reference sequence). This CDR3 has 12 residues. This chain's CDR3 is CASSSLTPEAFF. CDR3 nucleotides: TGTGCCAGTAGTTCCCTGACGCCTGAAGCTTTCTTT.

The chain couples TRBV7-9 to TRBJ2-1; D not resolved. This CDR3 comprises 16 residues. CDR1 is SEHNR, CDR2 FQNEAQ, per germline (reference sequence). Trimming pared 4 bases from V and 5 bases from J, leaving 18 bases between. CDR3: CASSSSLYAIDNEQFF. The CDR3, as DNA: TGTGCCAGCAGCTCCTCTCTATACGCTATAGACAATGAGCAGTTCTTC.

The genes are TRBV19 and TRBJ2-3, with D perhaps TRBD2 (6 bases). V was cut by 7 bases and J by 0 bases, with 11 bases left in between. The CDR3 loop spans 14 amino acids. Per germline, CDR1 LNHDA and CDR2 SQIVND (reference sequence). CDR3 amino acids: CASIGGASTDTQYF. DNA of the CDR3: TGTGCCAGTATCGGCGGGGCTAGCACAGATACGCAGTATTTT.

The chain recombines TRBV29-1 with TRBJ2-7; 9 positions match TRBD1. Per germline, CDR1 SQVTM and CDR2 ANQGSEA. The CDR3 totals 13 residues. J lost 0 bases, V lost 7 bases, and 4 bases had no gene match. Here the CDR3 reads CSAETGGSYEQYF. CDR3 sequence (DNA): TGCAGCGCCGAGACAGGGGGCTCCTACGAGCAGTACTTC.

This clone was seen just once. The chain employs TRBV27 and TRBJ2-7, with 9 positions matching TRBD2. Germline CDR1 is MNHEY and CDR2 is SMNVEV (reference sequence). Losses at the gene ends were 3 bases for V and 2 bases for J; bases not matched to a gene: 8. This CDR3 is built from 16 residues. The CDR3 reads CASSFSSGTKTYEQYF. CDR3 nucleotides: TGTGCCAGCAGTTTCTCTAGCGGGACAAAGACCTACGAGCAGTACTTC.

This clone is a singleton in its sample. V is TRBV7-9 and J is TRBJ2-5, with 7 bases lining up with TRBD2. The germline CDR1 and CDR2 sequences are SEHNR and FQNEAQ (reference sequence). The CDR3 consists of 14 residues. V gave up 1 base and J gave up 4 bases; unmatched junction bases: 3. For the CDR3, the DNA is TGTGCCAGCAGCTTAGGCAGGGAGGGAGAGACCCAGTACTTC. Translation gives CASSLGREGETQYF.

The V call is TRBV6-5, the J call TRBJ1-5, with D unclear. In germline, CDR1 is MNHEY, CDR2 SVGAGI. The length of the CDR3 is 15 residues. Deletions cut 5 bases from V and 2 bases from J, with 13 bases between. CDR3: CASSPFPDGNQPQHF. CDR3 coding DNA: TGTGCCAGCAGTCCTTTCCCGGACGGCAATCAGCCCCAGCATTTT.

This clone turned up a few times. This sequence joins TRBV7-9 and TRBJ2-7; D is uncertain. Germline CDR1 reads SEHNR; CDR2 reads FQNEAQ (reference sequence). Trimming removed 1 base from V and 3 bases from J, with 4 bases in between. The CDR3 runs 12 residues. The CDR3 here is CASSLVLYEQYF. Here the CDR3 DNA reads TGTGCCAGCAGCTTAGTGCTCTACGAGCAGTACTTC.

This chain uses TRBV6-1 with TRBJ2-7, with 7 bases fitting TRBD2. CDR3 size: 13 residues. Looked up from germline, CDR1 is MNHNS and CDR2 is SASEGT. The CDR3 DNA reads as TGTACCACGGGGTTAGCGGGCGCCTACGAGCAGTACTTC. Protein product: CTTGLAGAYEQYF.